This TCR beta chain is drawn from a study of neurological immune-mediated disorders. The cDNA came from 5'RACE, which used 10-nucleotide random UMIs. TCRdb called the 5' RACE reads again in MiXCR, with one record for every CDR3 protein. The sample holds about 52,000 distinct CDR3 sequences, approximately 3.8% seen once. Unsorted libraries were prepared from 2 million PBMCs held at -80 C. The CDR3 totals 14 residues. The junction had 4 bases not matched to a gene; V was cut back by 5 bases and J by 3 bases. Germline V gene data show CDR1 as SGHRS and CDR2 as YFSETQ. This clonotype was seen repeatedly, ten times or more.

The sequence was collected from a man aged 25 to 45 with multiple sclerosis. The sample taken for sequencing was PBMCs. The V gene is TRBV5-1, the J gene TRBJ2-1; TRBD2 matches at 8 bases. Here the CDR3 reads CASRPGGFYNEQFF. CDR3 coding DNA: TGCGCCAGCAGACCGGGGGGGTTCTACAATGAGCAGTTCTTC. Supplemented by reference TRBV5-1 and TRBJ2-1, the full variable domain reads KAGVTQTPRYLIKTRGQQVTLSCSPISGHRSVSWYQQTPGQGLQFLFEYFSETQRNKGNFPGRFSGRQFSNSRSEMNVSTLELGDSALYLCASRPGGFYNEQFFGPGTRLTVL.